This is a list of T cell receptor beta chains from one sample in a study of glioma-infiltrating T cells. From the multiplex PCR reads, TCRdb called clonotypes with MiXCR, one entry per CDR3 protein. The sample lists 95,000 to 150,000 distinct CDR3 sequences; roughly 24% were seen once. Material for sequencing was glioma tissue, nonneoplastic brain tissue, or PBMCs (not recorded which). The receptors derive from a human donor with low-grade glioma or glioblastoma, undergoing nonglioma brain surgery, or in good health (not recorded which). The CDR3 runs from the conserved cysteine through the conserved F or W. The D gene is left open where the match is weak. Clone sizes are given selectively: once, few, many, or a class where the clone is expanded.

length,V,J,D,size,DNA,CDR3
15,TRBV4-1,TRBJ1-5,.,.,TGCGCCAGCAGCCAGGATACAGGGAATATGCAGCCCCAGCATTTT,CASSQDTGNMQPQHF
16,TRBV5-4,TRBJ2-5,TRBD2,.,TGTGCCAGCAGCCCCTCAGCGGGAGGGTTTGGAGGGACCCAGTACTTC,CASSPSAGGFGGTQYF
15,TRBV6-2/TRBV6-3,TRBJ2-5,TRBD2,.,TGTGCCAGCAGTTCGGGGCTAGCGGATGTGCAGATCCAGTACTTC,CASSSGLADVQIQYF
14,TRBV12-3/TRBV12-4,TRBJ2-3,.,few,TGTGCCAGCAGAGGACAGTATAGCACAGATACGCAGTATTTT,CASRGQYSTDTQYF
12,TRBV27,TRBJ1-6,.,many,TGTGCCAGCAGTCTCACGGGGCTTCCCCTCCACTTT,CASSLTGLPLHF
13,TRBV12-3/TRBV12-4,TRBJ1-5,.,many,TGTGCCAGCAGTTTAGGGAGTCATCAGCCCCAGCATTTT,CASSLGSHQPQHF
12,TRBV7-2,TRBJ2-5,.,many,TGTGCCAGCAGCGCCTCCAAAGAGACCCAGTACTTC,CASSASKETQYF
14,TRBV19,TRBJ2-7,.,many,TGTGCCAGTAGTTCGACCGCCGCCGGCTACGAGCAGTACTTC,CASSSTAAGYEQYF
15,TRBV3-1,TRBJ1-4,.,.,TGTGCCAGCAGCCAACGGCAGGGAGGCAATGAAAAACTGTTTTTT,CASSQRQGGNEKLFF
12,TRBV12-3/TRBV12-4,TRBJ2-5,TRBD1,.,TGTGCCAGCAGTTGGACAGGGTGGCCCAAGTACTTC,CASSWTGWPKYF
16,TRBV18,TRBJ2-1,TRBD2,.,TGTGCCAGCTCACCGCTTGAGACTAGCAGGAGAATTGAGCAGTTCTTC,CASSPLETSRRIEQFF
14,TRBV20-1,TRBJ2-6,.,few,TGCAGTGCTAGTCTGTACTCTGGGGCCAACGTCCTGACTTTC,CSASLYSGANVLTF
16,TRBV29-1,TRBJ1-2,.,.,TGCAGCGTTGAAGGGGGTACAGGGCGGAATAACTATGGCTACACCTTC,CSVEGGTGRNNYGYTF
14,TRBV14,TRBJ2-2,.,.,TGTGCCAGCAGCCAAGAACGGGACACCGGGGAGCTGTTTTTT,CASSQERDTGELFF
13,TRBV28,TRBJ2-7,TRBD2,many,TGTGCCAGCAAAGTAGCGGGAGGTTACGAGCAGTACTTC,CASKVAGGYEQYF
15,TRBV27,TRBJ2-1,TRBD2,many,TGTGCCAGCAGCCTAGCGGGAACCTCCTACAATGAGCAGTTCTTC,CASSLAGTSYNEQFF
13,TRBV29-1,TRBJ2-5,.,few,TGCAGCGTTGAGGGGAGGTACCAAGAGACCCAGTACTTC,CSVEGRYQETQYF
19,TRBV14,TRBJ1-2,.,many,TGTGCCAGCAGCCAAGGCCGGAGTGTGCAGGGGACTTTGAAGTGGGGCTACACCTTC,CASSQGRSVQGTLKWGYTF
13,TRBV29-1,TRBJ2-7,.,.,TGCAGCGTTGAGCCCAGGGCGATCTACGAGCAGTACTTC,CSVEPRAIYEQYF
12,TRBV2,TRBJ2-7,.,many,TGTGCCAGCAGTCGGGACTTTTACGAGCAGTACTTC,CASSRDFYEQYF
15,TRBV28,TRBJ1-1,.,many,TGTGCCAGCACCCTGGCGCCGGGATCGAACACTGAAGCTTTCTTT,CASTLAPGSNTEAFF
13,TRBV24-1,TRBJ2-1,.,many,TGTGCCACCAGTGATTCTTGGATCAATGAGCAGTTCTTC,CATSDSWINEQFF
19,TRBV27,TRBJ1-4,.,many,TGTGCCAGCAGTTCCCGGAGCCTAAGACAGGCCCTAATGAAGGAAAAACTGTTTTTT,CASSSRSLRQALMKEKLFF
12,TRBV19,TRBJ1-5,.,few,TGTGCCAGTAGGGTTAGCAATCAGCCCCAGCATTTT,CASRVSNQPQHF
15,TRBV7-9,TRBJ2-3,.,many,TGTGCCAGCAGCTTTGGGTCACACCTCACAGATACGCAGTATTTT,CASSFGSHLTDTQYF
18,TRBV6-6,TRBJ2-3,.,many,TGTGCCAGCAGTTACGGGCTAACCAGGGGCGCGGGCACAGATACGCAGTATTTT,CASSYGLTRGAGTDTQYF
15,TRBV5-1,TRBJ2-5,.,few,TGCGCCAGCAGCTTGCGCTTGCGGGTCCAAGAGACCCAGTACTTC,CASSLRLRVQETQYF
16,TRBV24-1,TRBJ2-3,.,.,TGTGCCACCAGTGACCCGACAGGGAGGCACGCAGATACGCAGTATTTT,CATSDPTGRHADTQYF